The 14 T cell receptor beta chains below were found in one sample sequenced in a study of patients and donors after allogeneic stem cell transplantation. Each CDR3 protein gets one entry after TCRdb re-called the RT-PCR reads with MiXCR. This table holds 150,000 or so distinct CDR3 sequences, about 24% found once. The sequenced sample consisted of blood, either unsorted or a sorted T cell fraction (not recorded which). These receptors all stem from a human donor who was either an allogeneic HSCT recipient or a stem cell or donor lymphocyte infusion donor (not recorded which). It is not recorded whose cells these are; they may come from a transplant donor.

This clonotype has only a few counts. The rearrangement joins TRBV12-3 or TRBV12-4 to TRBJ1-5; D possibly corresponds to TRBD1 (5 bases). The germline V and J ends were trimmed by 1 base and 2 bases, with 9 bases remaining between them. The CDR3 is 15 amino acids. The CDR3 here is CASSLEGVGNQPQHF. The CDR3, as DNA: TGTGCCAGCAGTTTAGAAGGGGTCGGCAATCAGCCCCAGCATTTT.

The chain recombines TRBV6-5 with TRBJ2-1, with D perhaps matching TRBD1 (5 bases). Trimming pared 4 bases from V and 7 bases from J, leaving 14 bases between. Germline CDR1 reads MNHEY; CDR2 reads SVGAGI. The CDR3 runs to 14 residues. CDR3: CASSWAGILNEQFF. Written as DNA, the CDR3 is TGTGCCAGCAGTTGGGCAGGGATTTTAAATGAGCAGTTCTTC.

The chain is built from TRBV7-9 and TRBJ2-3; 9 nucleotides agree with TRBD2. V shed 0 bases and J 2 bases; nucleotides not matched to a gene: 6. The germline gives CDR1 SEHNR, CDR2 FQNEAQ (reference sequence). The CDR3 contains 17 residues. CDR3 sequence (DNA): TGTGCCAGCAGCTTAGCGCGAGTAGCGGGGGACACAGATACGCAGTATTTT. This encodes CASSLARVAGDTDTQYF.

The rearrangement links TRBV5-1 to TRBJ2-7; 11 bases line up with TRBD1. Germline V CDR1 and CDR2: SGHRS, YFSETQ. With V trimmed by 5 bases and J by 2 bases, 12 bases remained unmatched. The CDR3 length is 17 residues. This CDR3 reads CASRLGQGAFRTYEQYF. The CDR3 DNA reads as TGCGCCAGCAGATTAGGACAGGGGGCATTTAGAACCTACGAGCAGTACTTC.

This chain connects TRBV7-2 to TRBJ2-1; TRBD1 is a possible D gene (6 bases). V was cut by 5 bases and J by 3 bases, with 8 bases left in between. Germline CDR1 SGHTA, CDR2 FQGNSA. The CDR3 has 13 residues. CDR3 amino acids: CASSPGVYNEQFF. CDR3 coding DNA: TGTGCCAGCAGCCCAGGGGTCTACAATGAGCAGTTCTTC.

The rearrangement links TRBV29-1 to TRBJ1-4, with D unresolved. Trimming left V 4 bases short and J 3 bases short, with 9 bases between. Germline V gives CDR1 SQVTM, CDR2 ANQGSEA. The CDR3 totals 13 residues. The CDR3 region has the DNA TGCAGCGTTGTAGGGTCTGCTAATGAAAAACTGTTTTTT. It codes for CSVVGSANEKLFF.

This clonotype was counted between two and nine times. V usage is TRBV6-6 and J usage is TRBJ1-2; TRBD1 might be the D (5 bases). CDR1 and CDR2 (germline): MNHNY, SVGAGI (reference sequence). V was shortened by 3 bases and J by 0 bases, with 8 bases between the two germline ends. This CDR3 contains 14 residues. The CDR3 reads CASSYQGANYGYTF. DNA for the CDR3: TGTGCCAGCAGTTATCAGGGTGCTAACTATGGCTACACCTTC.

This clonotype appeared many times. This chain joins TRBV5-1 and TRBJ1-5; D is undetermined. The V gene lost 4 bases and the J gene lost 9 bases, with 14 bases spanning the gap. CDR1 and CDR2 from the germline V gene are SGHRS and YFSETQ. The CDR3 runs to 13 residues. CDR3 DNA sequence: TGCGCCAGCAGCCCTACAAGCGATGCGCCCCAGCATTTT. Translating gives CASSPTSDAPQHF. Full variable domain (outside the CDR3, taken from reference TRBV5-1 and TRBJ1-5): KAGVTQTPRYLIKTRGQQVTLSCSPISGHRSVSWYQQTPGQGLQFLFEYFSETQRNKGNFPGRFSGRQFSNSRSEMNVSTLELGDSALYLCASSPTSDAPQHFGDGTRLSIL.

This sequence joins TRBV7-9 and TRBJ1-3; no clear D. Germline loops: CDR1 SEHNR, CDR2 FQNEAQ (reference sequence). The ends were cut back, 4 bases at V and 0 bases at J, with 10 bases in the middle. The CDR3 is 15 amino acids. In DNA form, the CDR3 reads TGTGCCAGCAGCTCGGACTCGAGCTCTGGAAACACCATATATTTT. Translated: CASSSDSSSGNTIYF.

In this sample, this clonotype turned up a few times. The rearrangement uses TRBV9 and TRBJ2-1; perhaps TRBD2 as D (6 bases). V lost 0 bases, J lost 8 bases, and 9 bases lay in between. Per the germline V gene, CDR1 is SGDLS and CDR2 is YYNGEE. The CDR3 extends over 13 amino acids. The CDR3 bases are TGTGCCAGCAGCGTAGGGGAGCGGGATGAGCAGTTCTTC. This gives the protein CASSVGERDEQFF.

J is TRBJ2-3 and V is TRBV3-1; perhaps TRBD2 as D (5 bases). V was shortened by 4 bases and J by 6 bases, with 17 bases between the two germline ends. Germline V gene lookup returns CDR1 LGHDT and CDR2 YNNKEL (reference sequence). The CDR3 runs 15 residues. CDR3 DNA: TGTGCCAGCAGCCCCTTGGAGCGGCATAGGGATACGCAGTATTTT. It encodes CASSPLERHRDTQYF.

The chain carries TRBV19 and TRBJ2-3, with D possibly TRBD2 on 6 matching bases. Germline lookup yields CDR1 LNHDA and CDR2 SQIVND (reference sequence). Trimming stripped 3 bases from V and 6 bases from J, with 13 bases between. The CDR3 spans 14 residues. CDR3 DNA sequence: TGTGCCAGTAGTATGATGGGGAGGAAGGATACGCAGTATTTT. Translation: CASSMMGRKDTQYF.

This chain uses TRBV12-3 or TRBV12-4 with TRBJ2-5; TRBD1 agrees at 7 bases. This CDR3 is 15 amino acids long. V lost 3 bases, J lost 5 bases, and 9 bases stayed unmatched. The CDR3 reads CASSLATGRGETQYF. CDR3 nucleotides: TGTGCCAGCAGTTTGGCGACAGGGAGAGGGGAGACCCAGTACTTC.

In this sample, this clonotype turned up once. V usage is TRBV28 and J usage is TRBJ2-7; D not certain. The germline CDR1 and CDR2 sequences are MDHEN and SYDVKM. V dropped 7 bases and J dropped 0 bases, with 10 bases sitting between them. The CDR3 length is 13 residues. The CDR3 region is CASNSADSYEQYF. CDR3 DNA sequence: TGTGCCAGCAACTCGGCGGACTCCTACGAGCAGTACTTC.